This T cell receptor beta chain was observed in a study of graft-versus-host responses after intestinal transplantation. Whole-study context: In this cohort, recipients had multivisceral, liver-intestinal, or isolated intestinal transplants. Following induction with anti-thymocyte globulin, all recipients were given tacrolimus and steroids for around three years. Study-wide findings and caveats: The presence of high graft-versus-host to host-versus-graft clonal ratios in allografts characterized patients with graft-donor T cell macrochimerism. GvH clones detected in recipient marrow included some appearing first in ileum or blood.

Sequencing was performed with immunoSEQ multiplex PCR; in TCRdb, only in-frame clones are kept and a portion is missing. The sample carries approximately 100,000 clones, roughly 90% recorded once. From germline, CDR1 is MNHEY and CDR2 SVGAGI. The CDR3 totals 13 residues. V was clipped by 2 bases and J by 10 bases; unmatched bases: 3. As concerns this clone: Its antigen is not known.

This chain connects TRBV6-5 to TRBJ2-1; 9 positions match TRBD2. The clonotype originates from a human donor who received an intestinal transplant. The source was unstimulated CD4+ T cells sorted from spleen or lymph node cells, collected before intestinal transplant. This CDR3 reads CASSYAGGHEQFF. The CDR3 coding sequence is TGTGCCAGCAGTTACGCGGGGGGGCACGAGCAGTTCTTC.